Following are 32 T cell receptor beta chains from one sample sequenced in a study of T cell changes during pregnancy in multiple sclerosis. Generated by immunoSEQ multiplex PCR, the TCRdb table keeps only in-frame clones and is missing some. The data hold over 50,000 clones, with approximately 87% observed a single time. The sequencing input was peripheral blood from another person, used as feeder cells. Receptor source: a human donor whose cells served as feeder cells for cultures in a pregnancy study.

CDR3 region: CASSLVGGLDEQYF. The CDR3 DNA is TGTGCCAGCAGCCTGGTGGGGGGTTTGGACGAGCAGTACTTC. The chain is built from TRBV7-9 and TRBJ2-7, with D possibly being TRBD2 (6 bases). There are 14 residues in the CDR3. Germline loops: CDR1 SEHNR, CDR2 FQNEAQ (reference sequence). Trimming took off 5 bases at V and 5 bases at J, with 16 bases between the two ends.

The chain has TRBV28 and TRBJ2-3; 13 bases map to TRBD2. Per the germline V gene, CDR1 is MDHEN and CDR2 is SYDVKM. After removal of 1 base from V and 1 base from J, the junction contained 2 bases not matched to a gene. The CDR3 is 17 amino acids. In DNA, the CDR3 is TGTGCCAGCAGTTTATCCGGACTAGCGGGAGGCACAGATACGCAGTATTTT. Translating it yields CASSLSGLAGGTDTQYF. Full variable domain (missing parts from reference TRBV28 and TRBJ2-3): DVKVTQSSRYLVKRTGEKVFLECVQDMDHENMFWYRQDPGLGLRLIYFSYDVKMKEKGDIPEGYSVSREKKERFSLILESASTNQTSMYLCASSLSGLAGGTDTQYFGPGTRLTVL.

This chain connects TRBV19 to TRBJ1-2, with D unresolved. V shed 3 bases and J shed 2 bases, with 4 bases lying between them. Germline values: CDR1 LNHDA, CDR2 SQIVND (reference sequence). This CDR3 comprises 12 residues. The CDR3 coding sequence is TGTGCCAGTAGTATGAGCAACTATGGCTACACCTTC. Its protein product is CASSMSNYGYTF.

The V call is TRBV18, the J call TRBJ2-1; D remains ambiguous. The V gene's germline CDR1 is KGHSH and CDR2 LQKENI. The CDR3 contains 15 residues. The germline V and J ends were trimmed by 3 bases and 2 bases, with 11 bases remaining between them. The CDR3 region has the DNA TGTGCCAGCTCACCTCCTAGTACCCCCTACAATGAGCAGTTCTTC. This encodes CASSPPSTPYNEQFF.

The chain joins TRBV5-1 to TRBJ1-1; D gene unclear. This CDR3 comprises 11 residues. With 6 bases removed from V and 4 bases from J, the gap between germline ends came to 7 bases. CDR1 is SGHRS, CDR2 YFSETQ, per germline. The CDR3 spells CASILATEAFF. In DNA, the CDR3 is TGCGCCAGCATTCTCGCCACTGAAGCTTTCTTT. Full variable domain (rest looked up from reference TRBV5-1 and TRBJ1-1): KAGVTQTPRYLIKTRGQQVTLSCSPISGHRSVSWYQQTPGQGLQFLFEYFSETQRNKGNFPGRFSGRQFSNSRSEMNVSTLELGDSALYLCASILATEAFFGQGTRLTVV.

This chain connects TRBV4-3 to TRBJ2-1, with 7 positions matching TRBD2. The germline gives CDR1 LGHNA, CDR2 YSLEER. This CDR3 spans 15 amino acids. Losses at the gene ends were 0 bases for V and 5 bases for J; bases not matched to a gene: 4. In DNA form, the CDR3 reads TGCGCCAGCAGCCAAGAGAAGCGGGGAAACAATGAGCAGTTCTTC. The encoded protein is CASSQEKRGNNEQFF.

The J gene is TRBJ1-1, the V gene TRBV6-5; D possibly corresponds to TRBD1 (5 bases). Trimming removed 6 bases at V and 6 bases at J, with 11 bases between. Germline CDR1 and CDR2: MNHEY and SVGAGI. The CDR3 spans 12 residues. CDR3 loop: CASRSQAAEAFF. CDR3 in DNA: TGTGCCAGCAGGTCACAGGCCGCTGAAGCTTTCTTT.

The chain carries TRBV7-8 and TRBJ1-5, with TRBD1 matching over 10 bases. Germline assignment: CDR1 SGHVS and CDR2 FQNEAQ. This CDR3 spans 18 amino acids. Trimming at V came to 5 bases and at J to 4 bases, leaving 14 bases not matched to a gene. CDR3 loop: CASSPGISRTGGNQPQHF. DNA for the CDR3: TGTGCCAGCAGCCCCGGAATATCCAGGACAGGGGGGAATCAGCCCCAGCATTTT.

The chain carries TRBV27 and TRBJ1-3, with 7 bases aligning to TRBD1. This CDR3 spans 14 amino acids. The V and J ends lost 6 bases and 4 bases, in that order; junction bases with no gene match: 6. Germline lookup yields CDR1 MNHEY and CDR2 SMNVEV (reference sequence). CDR3 DNA: TGTGCCAGCAGAGACAGGGTTGGAGGAAACACCATATATTTT. As protein: CASRDRVGGNTIYF.

The chain carries TRBV7-8 and TRBJ2-7; D not resolved. This CDR3 region has 14 residues. Trimming pared 1 base from V and 1 base from J, leaving 8 bases between. Germline CDR1 reads SGHVS; CDR2 reads FQNEAQ. The CDR3 DNA sequence: TGTGCCAGCAGCTTAGTTACGAAGTCCTACGAGCAGTACTTC. Its translation is CASSLVTKSYEQYF.

The J gene is TRBJ2-3, the V gene TRBV19, with TRBD1 as a possible D gene (6 bases). Germline CDR1 reads LNHDA; CDR2 reads SQIVND (reference sequence). This CDR3 has 14 residues. Deletions cut 7 bases from V and 4 bases from J, with 15 bases between. In DNA form, the CDR3 reads TGTGCCAGTACTGGGAGACAGGACCCAGATACGCAGTATTTT. This translates into CASTGRQDPDTQYF.

The chain carries TRBV11-1 and TRBJ2-6; D unresolved. Germline CDR1 and CDR2: SGHAT and FQDESV (reference sequence). The CDR3 is made up of 15 amino acids. V gave up 5 bases and J gave up 0 bases, with 8 bases separating them. In DNA form, the CDR3 reads TGTGCCAGCAGCCCCTCGTCCTCTGGGGCCAACGTCCTGACTTTC. Encoded protein: CASSPSSSGANVLTF.

V gene TRBV18 combines with J gene TRBJ1-5; 9 bases line up with TRBD1. The CDR3 sequence is 17 residues long. V was pared by 5 bases and J by 2 bases, with 10 bases of the junction left unmatched. Germline-derived CDR1 and CDR2 are KGHSH and LQKENI. The CDR3 region is CASSSGTGGVGNQPQHF. The CDR3 DNA sequence: TGTGCCAGCTCATCAGGTACAGGGGGCGTAGGCAATCAGCCCCAGCATTTT.

DNA for the CDR3: TGTGCCAGCATTCGACAGGGGGATTATTCACCCCTCCACTTT. Its protein is CASIRQGDYSPLHF. This rearrangement joins TRBV2 to TRBJ1-6; TRBD1 agrees at 9 bases. The J segment lost 8 bases and the V segment lost 7 bases, leaving 6 bases of the junction unmatched. The CDR3 covers 14 residues. Germline V gene data show CDR1 as SNHLY and CDR2 as FYNNEI.

The chain employs TRBV30 and TRBJ2-7; 9 nucleotides align to TRBD1. The CDR3 is 15 residues long. Germline-derived CDR1 and CDR2 are GTSNPN and SVGIG (reference sequence). J was trimmed by 6 bases and V by 4 bases; bases with no gene match: 13. CDR3 in DNA: TGTGCCTGGAATTCAGACAGGGGGTTCGGGAGCGAGCAGTACTTC. Its protein is CAWNSDRGFGSEQYF.

The V call is TRBV5-1, the J call TRBJ1-4, with a weak D call TRBD1 (6 bases). Germline V CDR1 and CDR2: SGHRS, YFSETQ. CDR3 length: 13 residues. The V end was cut by 5 bases, the J end by 5 bases, with 10 bases between. The CDR3 loop is CASSQGSNEKLFF. The CDR3 region has the DNA TGCGCCAGCAGTCAGGGGAGCAATGAAAAACTGTTTTTT.

This clone occurred a few times. The chain couples TRBV30 to TRBJ2-1, with TRBD1 matching over 7 bases. Losses at the gene ends were 0 bases for V and 14 bases for J; bases not matched to a gene: 7. CDR3 length equals 12 residues. Germline CDR1 GTSNPN, CDR2 SVGIG (reference sequence). The CDR3 sequence is CAWSVLDRRKFF. The CDR3 region has the DNA TGTGCCTGGAGTGTATTGGACAGGAGGAAGTTCTTC.

V and J are TRBV7-3 and TRBJ2-7; D not resolved. Trimming stripped 1 base from V and 6 bases from J, with 7 bases between. The germline V gene encodes CDR1 SGHTA and CDR2 FQGTGA. The CDR3 has 12 residues. The CDR3 DNA reads as TGTGCCAGCAGCTTAAGAGGCGGCGAGCAGTACTTC. Translation gives CASSLRGGEQYF.

The chain couples TRBV11-2 to TRBJ2-1; 7 bases agree with TRBD1. The length of the CDR3 is 14 residues. Losses at the gene ends were 5 bases for V and 7 bases for J; bases not matched to a gene: 8. Germline lookup yields CDR1 SGHAT and CDR2 FQNNGV. As DNA, the CDR3 is TGTGCCAGCAGCCGTCCCGGCAGGGGGAATGAGCAGTTCTTC. Protein sequence: CASSRPGRGNEQFF.

This clone appeared a single time. V usage is TRBV4-1 and J usage is TRBJ2-2, with D uncertain. The CDR3 runs to 15 residues. The V end was cut by 5 bases, the J end by 8 bases, with 18 bases between. Germline-derived CDR1 and CDR2 are MGHRA and YSYEKL. CDR3 in amino acids: CASSFTSGNTGELFF. The CDR3, as DNA: TGCGCCAGCAGCTTCACCTCAGGAAATACGGGGGAGCTGTTTTTT.

The chain uses TRBV5-1 and TRBJ2-3; D call uncertain. Germline assignment: CDR1 SGHRS and CDR2 YFSETQ. The V gene lost 0 bases and the J gene lost 0 bases, with 11 bases spanning the gap. The length of the CDR3 is 16 residues. CDR3 nucleotides: TGCGCCAGCAGCTTGGAATGGCTTTCTAGCACAGATACGCAGTATTTT. Translated, it gives CASSLEWLSSTDTQYF.

V usage is TRBV25-1 and J usage is TRBJ2-2, with TRBD2 matching 8 bases. Trimming cost V 5 bases and J 5 bases; bases outside gene matches: 4. Germline V gene data show CDR1 as MGHDK and CDR2 as SYGVNS. CDR3 size: 14 residues. The chain's CDR3 is CASSKAGETGELFF. The DNA for the CDR3 is TGTGCCAGCAGTAAAGCGGGGGAGACCGGGGAGCTGTTTTTT.

This chain joins TRBV5-6 and TRBJ1-2, with a weak D call TRBD1 (6 bases). Germline V CDR1 and CDR2: SGHDT, YYEEEE. The V end was cut by 4 bases, the J end by 8 bases, with 15 bases between. The CDR3 consists of 13 residues. This chain's CDR3 is CASSEPHRDGYTF. CDR3 coding DNA: TGTGCCAGCAGCGAACCCCACAGGGACGGCTACACCTTC.

The chain employs TRBV6-5 and TRBJ2-7; TRBD2 matches at 7 bases. V was clipped by 5 bases and J by 0 bases; unmatched bases: 4. The germline V gene has CDR1 MNHEY and CDR2 SVGAGI. The CDR3 is made up of 14 amino acids. CDR3 loop: CASSPRGSSYEQYF. CDR3 nucleotides: TGTGCCAGCAGTCCGCGGGGGAGCTCCTACGAGCAGTACTTC.

The chain has TRBV14 and TRBJ1-1, with a possible D match to TRBD1 (6 bases). The V end lost 4 bases, the J end lost 6 bases, and 12 bases lay between the germline ends. CDR1 and CDR2 from the germline V gene are SGHDN and FVKESK. CDR3 length: 13 amino acids. The CDR3 region is CASSRRGGAEAFF. In DNA, the CDR3 is TGTGCCAGCAGCCGGAGGGGGGGCGCTGAAGCTTTCTTT.

This chain links TRBV11-2 with TRBJ1-1, with D tentatively TRBD1 (6 bases). Germline lookup yields CDR1 SGHAT and CDR2 FQNNGV. CDR3 length: 13 residues. Trimming took 6 bases from V and 1 from J, leaving 9 bases between them. Here the CDR3 reads CASRDRENTEAFF. CDR3 in DNA: TGTGCCAGCAGGGACAGAGAGAACACTGAAGCTTTCTTT.

The chain employs TRBV7-9 and TRBJ1-1; D not resolved. V gave up 1 base and J gave up 6 bases, with 3 bases separating them. This CDR3 contains 11 residues. The germline gives CDR1 SEHNR, CDR2 FQNEAQ (reference sequence). The CDR3 spells CASSLVAEAFF. In nucleotides, the CDR3 is TGTGCCAGCAGCTTAGTCGCTGAAGCTTTCTTT. The complete variable domain, with remaining parts taken from reference TRBV7-9 and TRBJ1-1, reads DTGVSQNPRHKITKRGQNVTFRCDPISEHNRLYWYRQTLGQGPEFLTYFQNEAQLEKSRLLSDRFSAERPKGSFSTLEIQRTEQGDSAMYLCASSLVAEAFFGQGTRLTVV.

The rearrangement joins TRBV27 to TRBJ1-3; a weak D match, TRBD1 (5 bases). The CDR3 totals 15 residues. The germline V and J ends were trimmed by 8 bases and 0 bases, with 14 bases remaining between them. CDR1 and CDR2 (germline): MNHEY, SMNVEV (reference sequence). This chain's CDR3 is CASRSGGSSGNTIYF. CDR3 bases: TGTGCCAGCCGTTCCGGGGGTAGCTCTGGAAACACCATATATTTT.

The CDR3 region is CASSFVSRDGDKETQYF. In DNA, the CDR3 is TGTGCCAGCAGCTTCGTTTCCCGGGACGGCGATAAAGAGACCCAGTACTTC. V usage is TRBV5-6 and J usage is TRBJ2-5; D tentatively fits TRBD1 or TRBD2 (5 bases each). Deletions cut 2 bases from V and 3 bases from J, with 20 bases between. Germline CDR1 SGHDT, CDR2 YYEEEE. The CDR3 runs 17 residues.

The J gene is TRBJ2-7, the V gene TRBV28; D not resolved. V lost 6 bases and J lost 0, with 21 bases in between. The CDR3 is 17 residues long. CDR1 and CDR2 from the germline V gene are MDHEN and SYDVKM. DNA for the CDR3: TGTGCCAGCAGACCCGGACGGTCCGCGGCCTACTCCTACGAGCAGTACTTC. This sequence encodes CASRPGRSAAYSYEQYF.

CDR3 loop: CASGQGDSNQPQHF. For the CDR3, the DNA is TGTGCCAGCGGCCAGGGGGATAGCAATCAGCCCCAGCATTTT. The chain links TRBV6-6 to TRBJ1-5; 7 bases map to TRBD1. Germline V gene sequence: CDR1 MNHNY, CDR2 SVGAGI (reference sequence). The ends lost 8 bases at V and 0 bases at J; junction bases unmatched: 4. The CDR3 is made up of 14 amino acids.

This chain links TRBV9 with TRBJ2-4; TRBD1 agrees at 7 bases. Germline V gene sequence: CDR1 SGDLS, CDR2 YYNGEE. The length of the CDR3 is 14 residues. J gave up 5 bases and V 4 bases, and 6 bases lay outside the gene matches. The CDR3 DNA sequence: TGTGCCAGCAGCCCCAGGACAGGAGAAAACATTCAGTACTTC. Translating gives CASSPRTGENIQYF.